Below are 16 T cell receptor beta chains sequenced from a single sample in a study of blood T cell repertoires in COVID-19. Data came from immunoSEQ multiplex PCR; TCRdb stores just in-frame clones and leaves some out. The data contain a few hundred thousand clones, around 89% of them singletons. The sequencing input was peripheral blood. These receptor sequences come from a young man who had recovered from COVID-19.

This chain connects TRBV10-3 to TRBJ1-2, with 11 positions matching TRBD1. The length of the CDR3 is 15 residues. V shed 9 bases and J 8 bases; nucleotides not matched to a gene: 14. In germline, CDR1 is ENHRY, CDR2 SYGVKD. The CDR3 DNA follows: TGTGCCATACGGACAGGGGGCGATGCGCGGCCGGGCTACACCTTC. Translation: CAIRTGGDARPGYTF.

A word on this clone: This CDR3 is also generated by other DNA sequences in the sample. The genes are TRBV2 and TRBJ1-1; D gene unclear. Looked up from germline, CDR1 is SNHLY and CDR2 is FYNNEI. Trimming removed 2 bases from V and 1 base from J, with 5 bases in between. The CDR3 totals 13 residues. The CDR3 nucleotides are TGTGCCAGCAGTGAAAACACGAACACTGAAGCTTTCTTT. Translation gives CASSENTNTEAFF.

On this clone itself: The same CDR3 can be traced to other DNA sequences in this sample. The chain uses TRBV9 and TRBJ2-1; a weak D match, TRBD2 (5 bases). This CDR3 is 15 amino acids long. Germline CDR1 reads SGDLS; CDR2 reads YYNGEE. Trimming took off 0 bases at V and 0 bases at J, with 7 bases between the two ends. The CDR3: CASSVVGSSYNEQFF. The CDR3, as DNA: TGTGCCAGCAGCGTAGTTGGGAGCTCCTACAATGAGCAGTTCTTC.

The gene calls are TRBV11-3 and TRBJ2-1; D is ambiguous. The CDR3 length is 15 residues. With 5 bases removed from V and 0 bases from J, the gap between germline ends came to 11 bases. Germline CDR1 is SGHNT and CDR2 is YENEEA. This CDR3 is CASSPTLSSYNEQFF. CDR3 coding DNA: TGTGCCAGCAGCCCCACCCTGAGCTCCTACAATGAGCAGTTCTTC.

The J gene is TRBJ2-3, the V gene TRBV27; maybe TRBD1 (5 bases). This CDR3 spans 15 amino acids. CDR1 MNHEY and CDR2 SMNVEV come from the germline V gene (reference sequence). Trimming removed 7 bases at V and 2 bases at J, with 16 bases between. As DNA, the CDR3 is TGTGCCAGCAAACAGGTCACTGATTACACAGATACGCAGTATTTT. Amino acids: CASKQVTDYTDTQYF.

The gene calls are TRBV5-5 and TRBJ1-2; D is unclear. The germline V gene encodes CDR1 SGHKS and CDR2 YYEKEE (reference sequence). Trimming stripped 4 bases from V and 1 base from J, with 14 bases between. This CDR3 has 15 amino acids. CDR3 DNA sequence: TGTGCCAGCAGCCCCGAGTTGGAGATTAACTATGGCTACACCTTC. It translates to CASSPELEINYGYTF.

This rearrangement joins TRBV3-1 (or the pseudogene TRBV3-2) to TRBJ1-3, with D unclear. Trimming cost V 4 bases and J 0 bases, with 7 bases left between them. The CDR3 spans 14 residues. Germline V gene lookup returns CDR1 LGHDT and CDR2 YNNKEL (reference sequence). This CDR3 reads CASSLTDSGNTIYF. The DNA for the CDR3 is TGTGCCAGCAGCCTGACTGACTCTGGAAACACCATATATTTT.

The chain couples TRBV5-1 to TRBJ2-7; the D gene is possibly TRBD2 (6 bases). CDR3 length: 13 amino acids. CDR1 is SGHRS, CDR2 YFSETQ, per germline. V lost 0 bases and J lost 4, with 8 bases in between. The CDR3 spells CASSLVAGYEQYF. The CDR3 DNA reads TGCGCCAGCAGCTTGGTTGCGGGATACGAGCAGTACTTC.

This clone was counted a single time. J is TRBJ2-1 and V is TRBV6-4; possibly TRBD2 for D (5 bases). Between the trimmed V and J ends, which lost 4 bases and 7 bases, there was a span of 14 bases. CDR1 is MRHNA and CDR2 is SNTAGT in the germline V gene. The CDR3 length is 14 residues. DNA for the CDR3: TGTGCCAGCAGTGCTACGGACTCTCGGAATGAGCAGTTCTTC. Translating it yields CASSATDSRNEQFF.

The gene calls are TRBV3-1 (or the pseudogene TRBV3-2) and TRBJ1-3; 8 bases fit TRBD1. This CDR3 is 17 amino acids long. Germline trimming cut 5 bases from V and 1 base from J; bases unmatched to any gene: 10. Germline V gene sequence: CDR1 LGHDT, CDR2 YNNKEL (reference sequence). CDR3 sequence reads: CASSTQDRALSGNTIYF. In DNA form, the CDR3 reads TGTGCCAGCAGCACCCAGGACAGGGCCCTTTCTGGAAACACCATATATTTT.

The CDR3 bases are TGTGCCAGTAGTACGAGGGACAGCGGAAACACCATATATTTT. Amino acid sequence: CASSTRDSGNTIYF. The V gene is TRBV19, the J gene TRBJ1-3, with 7 bases fitting TRBD1. Trimming removed 4 bases from V and 4 bases from J; junction bases left unmatched: 4. This CDR3 has 14 amino acids. CDR1 LNHDA and CDR2 SQIVND come from the germline V gene (reference sequence).

Concerning this clone: Other DNA sequences from this sample encode an identical CDR3 as well. The chain employs TRBV3-1 (or the pseudogene TRBV3-2) and TRBJ2-7; 9 nucleotides line up with TRBD2. Germline CDR1 and CDR2: LGHDT and YNNKEL (reference sequence). This CDR3 is built from 13 residues. Trimming took 1 base from V and 5 from J; bases not matched to a gene: 0. CDR3 sequence (DNA): TGTGCCAGCAGCCAAGGACTAGCGGACGAGCAGTACTTC. Protein: CASSQGLADEQYF.

The chain links TRBV6-5 to TRBJ2-1, with 10 bases lining up with TRBD2. This CDR3 is 16 amino acids long. Per germline, CDR1 MNHEY and CDR2 SVGAGI. V was clipped by 0 bases and J by 8 bases; unmatched bases: 7. Here the CDR3 DNA reads TGTGCCAGCAGTTACTCGTTAGCGGGAGGACGGTATGAGCAGTTCTTC. Protein: CASSYSLAGGRYEQFF.

The chain recombines TRBV5-1 with TRBJ1-2, with TRBD1 matching over 12 bases. Germline V CDR1 and CDR2: SGHRS, YFSETQ. Losses at the gene ends were 0 bases for V and 4 bases for J; bases not matched to a gene: 1. This CDR3 spans 15 amino acids. CDR3 sequence reads: CASSLAGQGAYGYTF. The CDR3 DNA sequence: TGCGCCAGCAGCTTGGCGGGACAGGGGGCCTATGGCTACACCTTC.

This clone was counted at least ten times. This rearrangement joins TRBV19 to TRBJ1-4, with D unclear. The CDR3 sequence is 13 residues long. V shed 3 bases and J shed 8 bases, with 10 bases lying between them. The germline V gene encodes CDR1 LNHDA and CDR2 SQIVND (reference sequence). CDR3 region: CASSITLLEKLFF. For the CDR3, the DNA is TGTGCCAGTAGTATTACTCTTCTGGAAAAACTGTTTTTT.

The chain has TRBV5-1 and TRBJ1-1, with 8 bases identical to TRBD1. The CDR3 has 16 amino acids. Germline V gene sequence: CDR1 SGHRS, CDR2 YFSETQ. With V trimmed by 4 bases and J by 4 bases, 12 bases remained unmatched. CDR3 sequence (DNA): TGCGCCAGCAGCCCAGGGTCCCACACAGGGGGCACTGAAGCTTTCTTT. It yields the protein CASSPGSHTGGTEAFF.